What follows describes a single TCR beta chain. The data stem from a study of blood T cell repertoires in COVID-19. In the original analysis: Reference gene primer amplification yielded estimated nucleated cell counts. Libraries were prepared by immunoSEQ multiplex PCR; TCRdb keeps only in-frame clonotypes and omits some of them. V and J calls and clone size are copied from that table; D and trimming were computed from the DNA. This sample has roughly 170,000 clones, with 70% to 90% found just once. The source is a man in his sixties or seventies with active or convalescent COVID-19. What was sequenced was peripheral blood.

Written as DNA, the CDR3 is TGTGCCAGCAGCTTACAGGCTGACTACGAGCAGTACTTC. This sequence encodes CASSLQADYEQYF. The chain is built from TRBV11-3 and TRBJ2-7, with D uncertain. Trimming removed 2 bases from V and 3 bases from J, with 8 bases in between. The CDR3 runs to 13 residues. The germline V gene has CDR1 SGHNT and CDR2 YENEEA.